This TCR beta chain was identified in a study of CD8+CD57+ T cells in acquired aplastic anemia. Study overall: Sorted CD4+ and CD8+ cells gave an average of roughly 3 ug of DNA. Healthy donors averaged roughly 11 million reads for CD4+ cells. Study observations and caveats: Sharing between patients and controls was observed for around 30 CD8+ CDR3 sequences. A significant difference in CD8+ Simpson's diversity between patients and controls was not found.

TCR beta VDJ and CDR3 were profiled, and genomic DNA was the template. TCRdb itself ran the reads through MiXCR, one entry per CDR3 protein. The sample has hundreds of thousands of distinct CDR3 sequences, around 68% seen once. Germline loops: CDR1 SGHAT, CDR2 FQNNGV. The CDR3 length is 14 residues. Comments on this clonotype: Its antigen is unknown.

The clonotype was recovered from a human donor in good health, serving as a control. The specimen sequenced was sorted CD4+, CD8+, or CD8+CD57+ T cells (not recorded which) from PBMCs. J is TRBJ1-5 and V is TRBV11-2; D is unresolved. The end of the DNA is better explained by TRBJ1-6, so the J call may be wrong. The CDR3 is CASSLGPTTSPLHF. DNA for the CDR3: TGTGCCAGCAGCCTCGGCCCCACTACTTCACCCCTCCACTTT.